The rows below give T cell receptor beta chains drawn from one sample of a study of shared clonotypes between healthy human individuals. Sequencing was performed with immunoSEQ multiplex PCR; in TCRdb, only in-frame clones are kept and a portion is missing. The repertoire holds about 2 million clones, with over 85% as singletons. What was sequenced was naive CD8+ T cells sorted from blood. These receptors were obtained from a man between 18 and 29 years old in good health. CDR3s include the opening cysteine and the closing phenylalanine or tryptophan. A D gene is named only where the DNA matches it firmly. For some rows the clone size is stated as once, few or many, or as a class when expanded; others skip it.

j_call	v_call	clone_size	d_call	cdr3_nt	cdr3_aa
TRBJ2-3	TRBV10-2	NA	NA	TGCGCCAGCAGTGAGTCTGCCCTGAGGGGGGATACGCAGTATTTT	CASSESALRGDTQYF
TRBJ1-5	TRBV5-8	NA	NA	TGTGCCAGCAGCTTTTCCGCCAATCAGCCCCAGCATTTT	CASSFSANQPQHF
TRBJ1-6	TRBV4-1	NA	NA	TGCGCCAGCGGAGTTCAGAGATGGAACAATTCACCCCTCCACTTT	CASGVQRWNNSPLHF
TRBJ2-1	TRBV2	NA	NA	TGTGCCAGCAGTGACAGGTGGAGCTCCTACAATGAGCAGTTCTTC	CASSDRWSSYNEQFF
TRBJ2-6	TRBV29-1	NA	NA	TGCAGCGTTGAATCTGAGGGACTCCGTTCTGGGGCCAACGTCCTGACTTTC	CSVESEGLRSGANVLTF
TRBJ2-7	TRBV5-1	NA	NA	TGCGCCAGCAGCTTGTTCGACAGCACCTACGAGCAGTACTTC	CASSLFDSTYEQYF
TRBJ1-2	TRBV4-2	NA	NA	TGTGCCAGCAGCCAAGATTTTTCTTTACCCGGACCATATGGCTACACCTTC	CASSQDFSLPGPYGYTF
TRBJ1-5	TRBV5-5	NA	NA	TGTGCCAGCAGCTTCGGAAGTATCAATCAGCCCCAGCATTTT	CASSFGSINQPQHF
TRBJ2-7	TRBV7-9	NA	NA	TGTGCCAGCAGCTTACCAGGGTTGGGGGAGCAGTACTTC	CASSLPGLGEQYF
TRBJ2-2	TRBV19	NA	NA	TGTGCCAGTAGCTGGGGGTTGCCCGGGGAGCTGTTTTTT	CASSWGLPGELFF
TRBJ2-1	TRBV7-2	NA	TRBD2	TGTGCCAGCAGCTTAGGGGGACTAGCGGGAGTCAATGAGCAGTTCTTC	CASSLGGLAGVNEQFF
TRBJ2-3	TRBV5-1	NA	TRBD1	TGCGCCAGCAGCCTAAGACGGACAGGACCAGATACGCAGTATTTT	CASSLRRTGPDTQYF
TRBJ2-1	TRBV5-1	NA	TRBD2	TGCGCCAGCAGCTTGTCGACTAGCGGGAGCGGTGAGCAGTTCTTC	CASSLSTSGSGEQFF
TRBJ2-5	TRBV4-1	once	TRBD2	TGCGCCAGCAGCCAAGATACTAGCGGGAGGTTGGGAAAGACCCAGTACTTC	CASSQDTSGRLGKTQYF
TRBJ2-7	TRBV4-3	NA	NA	TGCGCCAGCAGCCAAGAGTCCCTGGGGTACTACGAGCAGTACTTC	CASSQESLGYYEQYF
TRBJ1-1	TRBV5-6	NA	NA	TGTGCCAGCAGCTTTTTGGGGGACACTGAAGCTTTCTTT	CASSFLGDTEAFF
TRBJ2-1	TRBV6-5	NA	TRBD2	TGTGCCAGCAGTTACTCAACTAGCGGGATGTACAATGAGCAGTTCTTC	CASSYSTSGMYNEQFF
TRBJ2-3	TRBV19	once	NA	TGTGCCAGTTCATACGGGGCCGGGCCCACAGATACGCAGTATTTT	CASSYGAGPTDTQYF
TRBJ2-1	TRBV11-2	NA	NA	TGTGCCAGCAGCTTGCTAACAGGCGATGAGCAGTTCTTC	CASSLLTGDEQFF
TRBJ2-5	TRBV9	NA	TRBD1	TGTGCCAGCAGCGTAGTTGAGGGGGCTGAGGAGACCCAGTACTTC	CASSVVEGAEETQYF
TRBJ1-5	TRBV7-8	NA	NA	TGTGCCAGCAGCCTTGACCCTGCCTTCAGTTATAGCAATCAGCCCCAGCATTTT	CASSLDPAFSYSNQPQHF
TRBJ2-7	TRBV12-2	NA	NA	TGTGCAAGTCGCTTAGCTATAGCGCACTCCTACGAGCAGTACTTC	CASRLAIAHSYEQYF
TRBJ2-7	TRBV7-2	NA	NA	TGTGCCAGCAGCTTCGGCCACTACGAGCAGTACTTC	CASSFGHYEQYF
TRBJ1-4	TRBV5-1	NA	TRBD1	TGCGCCAGCAGCGCTTGGGAGAGACAGGGCTCTGGTGAAAAACTGTTTTTT	CASSAWERQGSGEKLFF
TRBJ1-6	TRBV9	NA	NA	TGTGCCAGCAGCGGCGGACAAGGCCCAAATTCACCCCTCCACTTT	CASSGGQGPNSPLHF